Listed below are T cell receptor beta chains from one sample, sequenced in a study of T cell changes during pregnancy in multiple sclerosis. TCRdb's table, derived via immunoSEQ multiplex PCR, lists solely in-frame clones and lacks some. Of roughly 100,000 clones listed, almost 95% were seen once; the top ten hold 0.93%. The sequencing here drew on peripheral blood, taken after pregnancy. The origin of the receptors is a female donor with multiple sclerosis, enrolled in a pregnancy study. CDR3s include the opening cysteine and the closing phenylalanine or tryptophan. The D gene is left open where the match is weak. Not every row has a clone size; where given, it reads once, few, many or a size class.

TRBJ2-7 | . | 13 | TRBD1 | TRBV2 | CATLTGVSYEQYF | TGTGCCACCCTTACAGGGGTCTCCTACGAGCAGTACTTC
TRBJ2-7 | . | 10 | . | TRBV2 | CARVQNRKYF | TGTGCCAGAGTTCAGAACAGAAAGTACTTC
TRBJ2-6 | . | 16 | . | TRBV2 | CASSGHRTSGANVLTF | TGTGCCAGCAGTGGCCACAGGACCTCTGGGGCCAACGTCCTGACTTTC
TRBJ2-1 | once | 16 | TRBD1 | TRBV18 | CASSPPNRGRSDEQFF | TGTGCCAGCTCACCACCTAACAGGGGGCGCAGCGATGAGCAGTTCTTC
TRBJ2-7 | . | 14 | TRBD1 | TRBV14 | CASRAGTDSYEQYF | TGTGCCAGCAGGGCCGGGACAGATTCCTACGAGCAGTACTTC
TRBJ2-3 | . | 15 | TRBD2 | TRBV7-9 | CASSSIAGSTDTQYF | TGTGCCAGCAGCTCAATAGCGGGGAGCACAGATACGCAGTATTTT
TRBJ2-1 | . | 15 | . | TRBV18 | CASSPPLAGLEEQFF | TGTGCCAGCTCACCCCCCCTCGCGGGGTTAGAAGAGCAGTTCTTC
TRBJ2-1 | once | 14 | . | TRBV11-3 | CASSLGSTTGEQFF | TGTGCCAGCAGCTTAGGGTCGACCACGGGTGAGCAGTTCTTC
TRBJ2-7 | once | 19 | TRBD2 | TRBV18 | CASSPLRARAGGHPYEQYF | TGTGCCAGCTCACCGCTGAGGGCCAGGGCGGGGGGGCATCCCTACGAGCAGTACTTC
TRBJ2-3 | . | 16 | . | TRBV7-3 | CASSLGAATLTDTQYF | TGTGCCAGCAGCTTAGGGGCGGCCACCCTCACAGATACGCAGTATTTT
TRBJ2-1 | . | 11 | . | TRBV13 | CASSKSGEQFF | TGTGCCAGCAGCAAGAGCGGTGAGCAGTTCTTC
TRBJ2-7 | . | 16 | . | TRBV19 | CASSIDHRADIDEQYF | TGTGCCAGTAGTATAGACCATCGAGCCGACATCGACGAGCAGTACTTC
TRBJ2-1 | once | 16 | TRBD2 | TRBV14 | CASSQARGAPYNEQFF | TGTGCCAGCAGCCAGGCGCGGGGGGCACCCTACAATGAGCAGTTCTTC
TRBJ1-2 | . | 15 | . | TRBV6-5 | CASSYSTGRGYGYTF | TGTGCCAGCAGTTACTCGACAGGCAGGGGCTATGGCTACACCTTC
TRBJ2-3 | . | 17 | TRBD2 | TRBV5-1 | CASSLGPTSGGGDTQYF | TGCGCCAGCAGCTTGGGGCCGACTAGCGGGGGTGGAGATACGCAGTATTTT
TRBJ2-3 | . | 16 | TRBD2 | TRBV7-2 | CASSSGRRGGGDTQYF | TGTGCCAGCAGCTCCGGGCGGCGGGGGGGCGGGGATACGCAGTATTTT
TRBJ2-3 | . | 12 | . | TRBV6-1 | CASSESLVAQYF | TGTGCCAGCAGTGAATCACTAGTTGCGCAGTATTTT
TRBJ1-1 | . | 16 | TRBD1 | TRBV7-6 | CASSSLFTGVWTEAFF | TGTGCCAGCAGCTCGCTTTTCACAGGGGTCTGGACTGAAGCTTTCTTT
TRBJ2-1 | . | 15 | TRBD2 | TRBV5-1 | CASSPLAGGFNEQFF | TGCGCCAGCAGCCCACTAGCGGGAGGGTTCAATGAGCAGTTCTTC
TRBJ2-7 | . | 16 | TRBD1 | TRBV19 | CASSPGTGTGVGEQYF | TGTGCCAGTAGTCCGGGCACCGGGACAGGGGTTGGCGAGCAGTACTTC
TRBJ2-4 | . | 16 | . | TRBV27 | CASSLSGVGAKNIQYF | TGTGCCAGCAGTTTATCAGGGGTGGGAGCCAAAAACATTCAGTACTTC
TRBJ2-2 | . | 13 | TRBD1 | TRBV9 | CASRQGATGELFF | TGTGCCAGCAGGCAGGGGGCGACCGGGGAGCTGTTTTTT
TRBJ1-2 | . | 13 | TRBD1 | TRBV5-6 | CASSPTGVSGYTF | TGTGCCAGCAGCCCGACAGGGGTGTCTGGCTACACCTTC
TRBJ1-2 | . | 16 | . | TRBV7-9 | CASSPPVLTGINGYTF | TGTGCCAGCAGCCCACCAGTACTTACGGGGATCAATGGCTACACCTTC
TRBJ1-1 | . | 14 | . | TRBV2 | CASSEGRTPTEAFF | TGTGCCAGCAGTGAAGGACGGACACCCACTGAAGCTTTCTTT
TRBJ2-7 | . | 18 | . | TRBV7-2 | CASSLGGLWGGQGNEQYF | TGTGCCAGCAGCTTAGGCGGCTTATGGGGGGGGCAGGGCAACGAGCAGTACTTC
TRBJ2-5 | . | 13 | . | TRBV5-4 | CASSLVRGETQYF | TGTGCCAGCAGCTTGGTTCGGGGAGAGACCCAGTACTTC
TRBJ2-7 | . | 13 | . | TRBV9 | CASSVGGSYEQYF | TGTGCCAGCAGCGTAGGGGGCAGCTACGAGCAGTACTTC
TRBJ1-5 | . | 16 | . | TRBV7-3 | CASSFSGLNSNQPQHF | TGTGCCAGCAGCTTCTCCGGGTTGAACAGCAATCAGCCCCAGCATTTT
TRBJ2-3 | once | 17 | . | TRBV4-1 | CASSPKLFGGPTDTQYF | TGCGCCAGCAGCCCTAAACTCTTTGGAGGCCCCACAGATACGCAGTATTTT
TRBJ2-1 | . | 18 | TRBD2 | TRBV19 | CASSIQPPGLAGANEQFF | TGTGCCAGTAGTATTCAACCCCCGGGACTAGCGGGGGCCAATGAGCAGTTCTTC
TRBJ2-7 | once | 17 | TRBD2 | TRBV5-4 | CASSGVGRSGGAYEQYF | TGTGCCAGCAGTGGGGTCGGTAGGAGCGGGGGAGCTTACGAGCAGTACTTC
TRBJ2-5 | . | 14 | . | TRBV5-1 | CASSLAPGEETQYF | TGCGCCAGCAGCTTGGCCCCGGGAGAAGAGACCCAGTACTTC
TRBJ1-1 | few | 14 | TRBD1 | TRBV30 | CAWGTGGPGTEAFF | TGTGCCTGGGGGACAGGGGGTCCCGGCACTGAAGCTTTCTTT
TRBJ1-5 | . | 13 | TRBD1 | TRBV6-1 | CATGQESNQPQHF | TGTGCCACAGGACAGGAGAGCAATCAGCCCCAGCATTTT
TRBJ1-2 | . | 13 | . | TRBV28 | CASRPSGNYGYTF | TGTGCCAGCAGGCCCTCAGGGAACTATGGCTACACCTTC
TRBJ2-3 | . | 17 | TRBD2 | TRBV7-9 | CASSLWTSGAGTDTQYF | TGTGCCAGCAGCCTATGGACTAGCGGGGCAGGCACAGATACGCAGTATTTT
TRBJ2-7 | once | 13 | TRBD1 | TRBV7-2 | CASSQGQRDEQYF | TGTGCCAGCAGCCAGGGACAGCGAGACGAGCAGTACTTC
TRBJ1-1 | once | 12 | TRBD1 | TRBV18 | CASSPTGGEAFF | TGTGCCAGCTCCCCAACAGGGGGCGAAGCTTTCTTT
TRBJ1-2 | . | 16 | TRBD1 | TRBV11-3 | CASSLESGGRRYGYTF | TGTGCCAGCAGCTTAGAATCAGGGGGTCGGAGGTATGGCTACACCTTC
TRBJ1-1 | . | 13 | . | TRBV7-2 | CASSPMRNTEAFF | TGTGCCAGCAGCCCCATGCGGAACACTGAAGCTTTCTTT
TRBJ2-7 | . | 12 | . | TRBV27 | CASSFVEGEQYF | TGTGCCAGCAGTTTCGTTGAGGGCGAGCAGTACTTC
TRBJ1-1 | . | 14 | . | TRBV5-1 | CASSLGSVNTEAFF | TGCGCCAGCAGCTTGGGTTCGGTGAACACTGAAGCTTTCTTT
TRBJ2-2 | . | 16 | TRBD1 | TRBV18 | CASSPRTGEKTGELFF | TGTGCCAGCTCACCTAGGACAGGGGAGAAAACTGGGGAGCTGTTTTTT
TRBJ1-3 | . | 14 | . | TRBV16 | CASSRTDRGNTIYF | TGTGCCAGCAGTCGGACAGATCGGGGAAACACCATATATTTT
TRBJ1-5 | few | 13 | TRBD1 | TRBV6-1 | CASTWTGIEPQHF | TGTGCCAGCACCTGGACAGGGATTGAGCCCCAGCATTTT
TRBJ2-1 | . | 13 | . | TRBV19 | CASSIGHSRVQFF | TGTGCCAGTAGTATAGGTCACTCGAGGGTGCAGTTCTTC
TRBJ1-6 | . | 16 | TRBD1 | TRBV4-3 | CASSQDSNRGSSPLHF | TGCGCCAGCAGCCAGGATTCCAACAGGGGCAGTTCACCCCTCCACTTT
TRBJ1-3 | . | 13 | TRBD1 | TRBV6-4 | CASETGPGNTIYF | TGTGCCTCCGAGACAGGGCCCGGAAACACCATATATTTT
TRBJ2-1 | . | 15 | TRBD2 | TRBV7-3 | CASSQVAGDYNEQFF | TGTGCCAGCAGTCAGGTAGCGGGGGACTACAATGAGCAGTTCTTC
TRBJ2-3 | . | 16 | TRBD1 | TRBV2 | CASRVGQVRSTDTQYF | TGTGCCAGCAGAGTAGGACAGGTACGAAGCACAGATACGCAGTATTTT
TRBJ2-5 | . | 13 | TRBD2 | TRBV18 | CASSPSLAGLQYF | TGTGCCAGCTCACCAAGTCTAGCGGGCCTCCAGTACTTC